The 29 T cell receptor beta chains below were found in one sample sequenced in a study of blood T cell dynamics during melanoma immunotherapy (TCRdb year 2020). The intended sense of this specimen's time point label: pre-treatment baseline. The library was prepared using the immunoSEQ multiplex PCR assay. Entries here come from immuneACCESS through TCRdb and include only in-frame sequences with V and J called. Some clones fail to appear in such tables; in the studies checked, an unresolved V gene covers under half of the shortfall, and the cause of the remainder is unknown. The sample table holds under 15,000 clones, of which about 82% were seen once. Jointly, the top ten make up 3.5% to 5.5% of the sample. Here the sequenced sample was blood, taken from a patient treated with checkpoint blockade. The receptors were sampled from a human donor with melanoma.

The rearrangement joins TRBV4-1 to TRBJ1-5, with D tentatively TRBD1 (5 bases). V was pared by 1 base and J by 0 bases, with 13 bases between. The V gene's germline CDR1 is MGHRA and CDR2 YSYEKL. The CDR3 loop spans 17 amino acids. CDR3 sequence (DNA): TGCGCCAGCAGCCAAGTCAAGGGACGGAATAGCAATCAGCCCCAGCATTTT. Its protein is CASSQVKGRNSNQPQHF.

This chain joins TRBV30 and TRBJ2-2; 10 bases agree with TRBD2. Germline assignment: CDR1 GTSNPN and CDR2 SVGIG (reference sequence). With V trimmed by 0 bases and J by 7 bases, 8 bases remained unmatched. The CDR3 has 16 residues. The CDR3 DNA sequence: TGTGCCTGGAGTGTAGCGGGAGGGACCTTCAGCGGGGAGCTGTTTTTT. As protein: CAWSVAGGTFSGELFF.

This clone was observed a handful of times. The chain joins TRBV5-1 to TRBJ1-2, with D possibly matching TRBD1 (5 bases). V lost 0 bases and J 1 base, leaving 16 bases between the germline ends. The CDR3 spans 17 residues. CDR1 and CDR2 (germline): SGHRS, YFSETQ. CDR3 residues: CASSLAQPGRSNYGYTF. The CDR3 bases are TGCGCCAGCAGCTTGGCCCAACCGGGACGGAGTAACTATGGCTACACCTTC.

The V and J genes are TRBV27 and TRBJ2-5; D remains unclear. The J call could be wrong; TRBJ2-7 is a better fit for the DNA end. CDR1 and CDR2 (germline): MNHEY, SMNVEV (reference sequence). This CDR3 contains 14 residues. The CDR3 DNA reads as TGTGCCAGCAGTAAGTCGCCCCTTAATCTCGAGCAGTACTTC. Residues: CASSKSPLNLEQYF.

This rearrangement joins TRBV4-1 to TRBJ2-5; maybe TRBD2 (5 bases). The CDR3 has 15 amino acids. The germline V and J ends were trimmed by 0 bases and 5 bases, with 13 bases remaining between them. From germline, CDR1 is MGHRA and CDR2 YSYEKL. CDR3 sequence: CASSQDGFEGETQYF. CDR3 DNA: TGCGCCAGCAGCCAAGACGGGTTTGAGGGTGAGACCCAGTACTTC.

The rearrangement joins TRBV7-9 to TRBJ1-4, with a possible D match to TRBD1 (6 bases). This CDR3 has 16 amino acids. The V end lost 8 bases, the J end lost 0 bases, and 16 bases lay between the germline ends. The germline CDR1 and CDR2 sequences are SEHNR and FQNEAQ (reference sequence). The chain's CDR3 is CASSDSSFATNEKLFF. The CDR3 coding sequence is TGTGCCAGCTCGGACAGCAGTTTTGCAACTAATGAAAAACTGTTTTTT.

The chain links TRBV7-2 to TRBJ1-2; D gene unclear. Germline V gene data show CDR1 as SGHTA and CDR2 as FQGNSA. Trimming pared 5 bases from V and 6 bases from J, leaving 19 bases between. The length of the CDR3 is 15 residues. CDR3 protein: CASSLDNGRRNGYTF. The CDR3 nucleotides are TGTGCCAGCAGCCTCGATAATGGGAGACGGAATGGCTACACCTTC.

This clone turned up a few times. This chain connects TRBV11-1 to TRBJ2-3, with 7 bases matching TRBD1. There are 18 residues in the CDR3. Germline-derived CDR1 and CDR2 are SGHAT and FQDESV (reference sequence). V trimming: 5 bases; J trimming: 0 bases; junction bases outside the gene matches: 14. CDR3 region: CASSPDRLRLSSTDTQYF. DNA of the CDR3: TGTGCCAGCAGCCCGGACAGGCTTCGCCTTTCTAGCACAGATACGCAGTATTTT.

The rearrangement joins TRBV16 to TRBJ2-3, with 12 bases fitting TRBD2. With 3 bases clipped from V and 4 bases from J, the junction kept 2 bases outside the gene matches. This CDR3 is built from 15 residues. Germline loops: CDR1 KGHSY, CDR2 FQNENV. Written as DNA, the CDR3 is TGTGCCAGCAGCCAGAGGACTAGCGGGGCAGATACGCAGTATTTT. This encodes CASSQRTSGADTQYF.

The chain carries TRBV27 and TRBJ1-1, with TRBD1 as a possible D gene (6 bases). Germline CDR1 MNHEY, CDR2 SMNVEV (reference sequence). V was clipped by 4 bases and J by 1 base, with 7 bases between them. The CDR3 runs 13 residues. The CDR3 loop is CASSSTGNTEAFF. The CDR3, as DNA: TGTGCCAGCAGTTCGACAGGGAACACTGAAGCTTTCTTT.

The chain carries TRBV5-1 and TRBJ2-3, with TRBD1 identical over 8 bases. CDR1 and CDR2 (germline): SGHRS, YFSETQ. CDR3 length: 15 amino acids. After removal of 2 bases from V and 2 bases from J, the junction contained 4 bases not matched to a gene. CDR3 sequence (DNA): TGCGCCAGCAGCTTTGGACAGGGTCTCACAGATACGCAGTATTTT. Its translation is CASSFGQGLTDTQYF.

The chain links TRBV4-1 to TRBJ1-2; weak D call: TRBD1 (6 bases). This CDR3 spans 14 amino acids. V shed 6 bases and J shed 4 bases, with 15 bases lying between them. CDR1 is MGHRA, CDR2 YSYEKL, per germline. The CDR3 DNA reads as TGCGCCAGCAGTCGGGGGGGCATCGGCTATGGCTACACCTTC. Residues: CASSRGGIGYGYTF.

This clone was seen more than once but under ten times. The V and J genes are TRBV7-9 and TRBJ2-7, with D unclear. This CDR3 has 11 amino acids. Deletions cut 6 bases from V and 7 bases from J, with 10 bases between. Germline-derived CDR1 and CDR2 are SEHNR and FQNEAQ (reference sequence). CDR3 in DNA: TGTGCCAGCAGTGGGGTAAAAGAGCAGTACTTC. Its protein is CASSGVKEQYF.

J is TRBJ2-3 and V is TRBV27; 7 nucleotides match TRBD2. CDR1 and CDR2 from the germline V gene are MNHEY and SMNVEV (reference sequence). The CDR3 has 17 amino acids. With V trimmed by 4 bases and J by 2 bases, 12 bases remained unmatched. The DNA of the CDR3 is TGTGCCAGCAGTTCCCCTGTCGAGCGGGGATTCACAGATACGCAGTATTTT. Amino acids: CASSSPVERGFTDTQYF.

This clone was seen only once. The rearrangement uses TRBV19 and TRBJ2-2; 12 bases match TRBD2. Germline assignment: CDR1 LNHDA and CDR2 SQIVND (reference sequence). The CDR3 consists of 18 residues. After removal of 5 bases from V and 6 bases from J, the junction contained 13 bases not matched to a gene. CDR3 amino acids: CASSAASGRAQLSGELFF. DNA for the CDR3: TGTGCCAGTAGTGCTGCTAGCGGGAGGGCCCAGCTGTCCGGGGAGCTGTTTTTT.

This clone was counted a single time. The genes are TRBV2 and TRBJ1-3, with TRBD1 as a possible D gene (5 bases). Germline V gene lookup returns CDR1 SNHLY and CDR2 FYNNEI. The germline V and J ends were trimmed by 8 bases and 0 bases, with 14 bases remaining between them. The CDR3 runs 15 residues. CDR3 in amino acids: CASSAQGYSGNTIYF. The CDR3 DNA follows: TGTGCCAGCTCCGCTCAGGGTTACTCTGGAAACACCATATATTTT. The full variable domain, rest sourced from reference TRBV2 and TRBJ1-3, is EPEVTQTPSHQVTQMGQEVILRCVPISNHLYFYWYRQILGQKVEFLVSFYNNEISEKSEIFDDQFSVERPDGSNFTLKIRSTKLEDSAMYFCASSAQGYSGNTIYFGEGSWLTVV.

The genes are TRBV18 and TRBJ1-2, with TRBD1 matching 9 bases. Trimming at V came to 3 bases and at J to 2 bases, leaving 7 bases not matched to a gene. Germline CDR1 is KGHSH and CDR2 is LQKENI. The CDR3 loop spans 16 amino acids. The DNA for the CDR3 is TGTGCCAGCTCACCCTTCTCCGGGACAGGGAACTATGGCTACACCTTC. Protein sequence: CASSPFSGTGNYGYTF.

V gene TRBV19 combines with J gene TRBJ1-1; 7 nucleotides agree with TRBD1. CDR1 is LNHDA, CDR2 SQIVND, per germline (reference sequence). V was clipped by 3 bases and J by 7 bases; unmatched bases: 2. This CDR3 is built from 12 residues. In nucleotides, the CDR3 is TGTGCCAGTAGTATGGGACAGCGTGAAGCTTTCTTT. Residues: CASSMGQREAFF.

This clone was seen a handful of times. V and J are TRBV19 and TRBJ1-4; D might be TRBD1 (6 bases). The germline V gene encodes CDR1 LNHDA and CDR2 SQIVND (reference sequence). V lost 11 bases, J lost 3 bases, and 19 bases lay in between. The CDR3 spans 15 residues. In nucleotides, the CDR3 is TGTGCCTCCAAAATCTACAGGGCCTCTAATGAAAAACTGTTTTTT. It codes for CASKIYRASNEKLFF.

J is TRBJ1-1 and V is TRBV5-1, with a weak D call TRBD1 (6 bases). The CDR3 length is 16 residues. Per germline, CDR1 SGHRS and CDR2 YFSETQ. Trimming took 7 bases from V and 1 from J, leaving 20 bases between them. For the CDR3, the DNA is TGCGCCAGCCACCCCGGGGGGGCGTCGCCGAACACTGAAGCTTTCTTT. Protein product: CASHPGGASPNTEAFF.

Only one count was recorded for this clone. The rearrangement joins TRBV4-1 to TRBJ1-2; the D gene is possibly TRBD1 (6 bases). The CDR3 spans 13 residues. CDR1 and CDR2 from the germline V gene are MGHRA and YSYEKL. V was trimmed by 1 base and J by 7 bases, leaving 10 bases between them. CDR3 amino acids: CASSQAGVSGYTF. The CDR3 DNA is TGCGCCAGCAGCCAAGCAGGGGTCAGTGGCTACACCTTC.

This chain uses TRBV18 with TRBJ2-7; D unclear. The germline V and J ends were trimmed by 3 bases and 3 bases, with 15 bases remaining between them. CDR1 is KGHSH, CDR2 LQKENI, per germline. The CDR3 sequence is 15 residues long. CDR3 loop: CASSPRTSSLYEQYF. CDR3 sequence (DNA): TGTGCCAGCTCACCCCGAACAAGCAGCCTCTACGAGCAGTACTTC.

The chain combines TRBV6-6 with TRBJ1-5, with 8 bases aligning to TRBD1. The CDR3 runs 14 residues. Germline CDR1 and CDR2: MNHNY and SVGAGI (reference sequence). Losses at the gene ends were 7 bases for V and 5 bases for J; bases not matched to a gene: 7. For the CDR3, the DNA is TGTGCCAGCACTGGACAGGGCGTACATCAGCCCCAGCATTTT. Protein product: CASTGQGVHQPQHF.

Here the CDR3 DNA reads TGTGCCAGCAGCGCACTAACAGGGGGAAACACCATATATTTT. This sequence encodes CASSALTGGNTIYF. The genes are TRBV9 and TRBJ1-3; D possibly corresponds to TRBD1 (6 bases). The V end lost 3 bases, the J end lost 4 bases, and 11 bases lay between the germline ends. The CDR3 extends over 14 amino acids. Germline V gene data show CDR1 as SGDLS and CDR2 as YYNGEE.

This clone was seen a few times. In nucleotides, the CDR3 is TGTGCCAGTAGTCCCCCTTGGGGTGGCTACACCTTC. Translation: CASSPPWGGYTF. The chain uses TRBV19 and TRBJ1-2; D is ambiguous. The germline V and J ends were trimmed by 5 bases and 7 bases, with 11 bases remaining between them. CDR1 and CDR2 from the germline V gene are LNHDA and SQIVND (reference sequence). The CDR3 runs 12 residues.

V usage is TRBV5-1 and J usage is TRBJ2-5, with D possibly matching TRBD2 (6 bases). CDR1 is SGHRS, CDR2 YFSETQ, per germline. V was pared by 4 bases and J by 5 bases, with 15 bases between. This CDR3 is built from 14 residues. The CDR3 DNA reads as TGCGCCAGCAGCCCTGCCTACAGCGGGGAGACCCAGTACTTC. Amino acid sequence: CASSPAYSGETQYF.

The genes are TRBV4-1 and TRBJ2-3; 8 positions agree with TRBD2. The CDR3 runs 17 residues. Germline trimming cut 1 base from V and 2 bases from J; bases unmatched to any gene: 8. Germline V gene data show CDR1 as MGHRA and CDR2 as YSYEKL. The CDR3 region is CASSQVVAGTFTDTQYF. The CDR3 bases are TGCGCCAGCAGCCAAGTGGTAGCGGGGACCTTCACAGATACGCAGTATTTT.

Here the CDR3 reads CASRGRGSGNTIYF. DNA for the CDR3: TGTGCCAGCAGGGGAAGAGGCTCTGGAAACACCATATATTTT. The V call is TRBV6-6, the J call TRBJ1-3; D is unresolved. The CDR3 runs to 14 residues. CDR1 and CDR2 (germline): MNHNY, SVGAGI (reference sequence). V was trimmed by 6 bases and J by 0 bases, leaving 9 bases between them.

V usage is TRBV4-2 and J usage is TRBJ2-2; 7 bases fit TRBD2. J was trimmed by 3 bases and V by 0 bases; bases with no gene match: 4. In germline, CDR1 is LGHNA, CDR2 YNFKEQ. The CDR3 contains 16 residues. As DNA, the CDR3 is TGTGCCAGCAGCCAAGATGGCGGGAGTGACACCGGGGAGCTGTTTTTT. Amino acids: CASSQDGGSDTGELFF.